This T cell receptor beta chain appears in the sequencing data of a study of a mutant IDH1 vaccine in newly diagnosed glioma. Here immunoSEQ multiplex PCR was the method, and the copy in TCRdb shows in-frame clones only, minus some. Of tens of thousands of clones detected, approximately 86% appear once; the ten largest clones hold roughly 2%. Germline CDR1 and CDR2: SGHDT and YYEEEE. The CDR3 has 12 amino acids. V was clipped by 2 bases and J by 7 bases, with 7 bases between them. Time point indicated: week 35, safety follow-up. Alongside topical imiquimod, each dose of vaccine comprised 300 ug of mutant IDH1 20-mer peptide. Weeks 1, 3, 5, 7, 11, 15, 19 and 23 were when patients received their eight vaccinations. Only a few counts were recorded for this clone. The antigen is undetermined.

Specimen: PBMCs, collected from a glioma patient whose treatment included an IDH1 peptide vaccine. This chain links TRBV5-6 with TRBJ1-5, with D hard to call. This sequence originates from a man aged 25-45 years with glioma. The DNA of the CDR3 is TGTGCCAGCAGCTTTGGGAGGCAGCCCCAGCATTTT. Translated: CASSFGRQPQHF.